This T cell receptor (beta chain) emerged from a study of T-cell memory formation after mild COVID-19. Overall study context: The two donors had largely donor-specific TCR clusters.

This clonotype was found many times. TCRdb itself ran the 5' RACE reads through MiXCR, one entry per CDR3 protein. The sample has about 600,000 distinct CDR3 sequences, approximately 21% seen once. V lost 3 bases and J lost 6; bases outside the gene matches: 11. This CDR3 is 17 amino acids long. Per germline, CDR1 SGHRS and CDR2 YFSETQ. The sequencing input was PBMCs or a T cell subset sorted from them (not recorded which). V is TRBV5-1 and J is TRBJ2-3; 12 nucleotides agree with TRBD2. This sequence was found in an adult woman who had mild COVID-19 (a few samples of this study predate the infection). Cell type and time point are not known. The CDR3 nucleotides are TGCGCCAGCAGCTCGACGGTGACTAGCGGGAGATTGGATACGCAGTATTTT. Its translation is CASSSTVTSGRLDTQYF.